This T cell receptor (beta chain) was obtained from a study of vaccination and CD4 T cells after COVID-19. The overall study: Blood was drawn a median about 75 days post second dose, range 14 to 241.

Study conclusions and caveats: Within the convalescent patients, a median roughly 86% of the SARS-CoV-2-reactive clones were ones that appeared only post-vaccination.

As regards this clonotype: Its antigen remains unknown.

An Oncomine TCR Beta short-read assay was used to sequence the DNA from cultured CD4+ T cells. Each CDR3 protein gets one entry after TCRdb re-called the PCR reads with MiXCR. This repertoire shows roughly 20,000 distinct CDR3 sequences, 43% found once; its top ten account for about 3.2%. Treatment indicated: approximately 10-day PBMC culture with coronavirus spike peptide pools or control peptides (ViraFEST assay). Specimen: CD4+ T cells from blood, cultured in vitro, collected after SARS-CoV-2 vaccination. The TCR was taken from a human donor who had recovered from COVID-19.

The CDR3 loop is CASSLFRDPGAGGYTF. CDR3 bases: TGTGCCAGCAGTTTATTCCGGGACCCAGGCGCAGGTGGCTACACCTTC. The genes are TRBV27 and TRBJ1-2; a weak D match, TRBD1 (5 bases). The CDR3 is 16 residues long. V dropped 1 base and J dropped 7 bases, with 19 bases sitting between them. Germline CDR1 MNHEY, CDR2 SMNVEV (reference sequence).